This passage covers 17 T cell receptor beta chains from one sample sequenced in a study of T cell responses to AZD1222 COVID-19 vaccine. Assay used: immunoSEQ multiplex PCR; TCRdb lists only in-frame clones, some missing. The sample contains some 180,000 clones, 85% to 95% of which appear only once. The sample was peripheral blood, taken on day 0 of AZD1222 vaccination. The receptors come from an adult in good health.

The V call is TRBV18, the J call TRBJ2-5; 11 nucleotides line up with TRBD1. Germline CDR1 reads KGHSH; CDR2 reads LQKENI. The J segment lost 2 bases and the V segment lost 5 bases, leaving 13 bases of the junction unmatched. There are 18 residues in the CDR3. The CDR3 DNA sequence: TGTGCCAGCTCATCTGGACAGGGGGCCAACCTTCCACAAGAGACCCAGTACTTC. Protein sequence: CASSSGQGANLPQETQYF.

This clone was seen just once. CDR3 nucleotides: TGCGCCAGCAGCGCCTCAATTAGGGGATACGAGCAAGAGACCCAGTACTTC. As protein: CASSASIRGYEQETQYF. The J gene is TRBJ2-5, the V gene TRBV5-1; maybe TRBD1 (5 bases). Germline-derived CDR1 and CDR2 are SGHRS and YFSETQ. Trimming stripped 4 bases from V and 2 bases from J, with 21 bases between. This CDR3 is built from 17 residues.

The chain links TRBV28 to TRBJ2-5; the D call may be TRBD1 or TRBD2 (5 bases each). The CDR3 is 16 amino acids. Per the germline V gene, CDR1 is MDHEN and CDR2 is SYDVKM. V was shortened by 6 bases and J by 0 bases, with 17 bases between the two germline ends. CDR3 DNA: TGTGCCAGCAGCTATCCGTTGAGGGGAAACCAAGAGACCCAGTACTTC. Translating gives CASSYPLRGNQETQYF.

This chain uses TRBV12-3 or TRBV12-4 with TRBJ1-1; weak D call: TRBD1 (5 bases). The CDR3 contains 13 residues. V was shortened by 6 bases and J by 0 bases, with 8 bases between the two germline ends. CDR3 amino acids: CASSLQVNTEAFF. In DNA, the CDR3 is TGTGCCAGCAGCCTACAGGTGAACACTGAAGCTTTCTTT.

The chain recombines TRBV5-1 with TRBJ2-2; 11 positions agree with TRBD2. This CDR3 is built from 15 residues. V lost 4 bases, J lost 4 bases, and 3 bases stayed unmatched. Germline assignment: CDR1 SGHRS and CDR2 YFSETQ. CDR3 nucleotides: TGCGCCAGCAGCCCGGGGACTAGCGGCACCGGGGAGCTGTTTTTT. Its protein is CASSPGTSGTGELFF.

The rearrangement uses TRBV7-9 and TRBJ1-1; D gene unclear. This CDR3 comprises 13 residues. Germline CDR1 SEHNR, CDR2 FQNEAQ (reference sequence). V lost 5 bases, J lost 4 bases, and 11 bases lay in between. In DNA form, the CDR3 reads TGTGCCAGCAGCCCTTTAGTTGGCACTGAAGCTTTCTTT. Translating gives CASSPLVGTEAFF.

The chain has TRBV2 and TRBJ2-3; D uncertain. The V gene lost 4 bases and the J gene lost 4 bases, with 6 bases spanning the gap. Germline V gene lookup returns CDR1 SNHLY and CDR2 FYNNEI. CDR3 size: 12 residues. The CDR3 DNA reads TGTGCCAGCAGTGTTTCGGCAGATACGCAGTATTTT. The encoded protein is CASSVSADTQYF.

The rearrangement joins TRBV7-2 to TRBJ1-5; 7 bases are a match to TRBD1. The CDR3 spans 15 residues. The J segment lost 4 bases and the V segment lost 5 bases, leaving 8 bases of the junction unmatched. Germline lookup yields CDR1 SGHTA and CDR2 FQGNSA. In DNA form, the CDR3 reads TGTGCCAGCAGCCCCGCCGGACAGGAAAATCAGCCCCAGCATTTT. Its protein is CASSPAGQENQPQHF.

V and J are TRBV3-1 (or the pseudogene TRBV3-2) and TRBJ1-5; D is ambiguous. The CDR3 has 14 residues. The germline V and J ends were trimmed by 1 base and 5 bases, with 9 bases remaining between them. Looked up from germline, CDR1 is LGHDT and CDR2 is YNNKEL (reference sequence). The CDR3 nucleotides read TGTGCCAGCAGCCAAGCGGGCAGCCATCAGCCCCAGCATTTT. It yields the protein CASSQAGSHQPQHF.

This clone was counted a single time. The V call is TRBV18, the J call TRBJ2-2, with D possibly being TRBD2 (6 bases). CDR1 KGHSH and CDR2 LQKENI come from the germline V gene. This CDR3 has 18 amino acids. V lost 2 bases to trimming and J lost 0 bases, with 16 bases between them. For the CDR3, the DNA is TGTGCCAGCTCACCAGGGGCCCTCGGGGGTGCGAACACCGGGGAGCTGTTTTTT. Amino acids: CASSPGALGGANTGELFF.

The chain is built from TRBV5-6 and TRBJ1-2, with 9 bases fitting TRBD1. Trimming removed 4 bases from V and 4 bases from J; junction bases left unmatched: 5. Per the germline V gene, CDR1 is SGHDT and CDR2 is YYEEEE. This CDR3 comprises 14 residues. This chain's CDR3 is CASSPGQGAYGYTF. In DNA form, the CDR3 reads TGTGCCAGCAGCCCGGGACAGGGAGCCTATGGCTACACCTTC.

J is TRBJ1-2 and V is TRBV28; TRBD1 might be the D (6 bases). V lost 1 base and J lost 5, with 17 bases in between. This CDR3 is 16 amino acids long. CDR1 is MDHEN, CDR2 SYDVKM, per germline. CDR3 loop: CASSLFGPQGGYGYTF. CDR3 nucleotides: TGTGCCAGCAGTTTATTTGGTCCACAAGGGGGGTATGGCTACACCTTC.

The chain couples TRBV5-5 to TRBJ1-4; 7 bases align to TRBD1. The CDR3 consists of 18 residues. Trimming at V came to 4 bases and at J to 4 bases, leaving 16 bases not matched to a gene. Germline V CDR1 and CDR2: SGHKS, YYEKEE (reference sequence). CDR3 sequence: CASSPESGQKRGNEKLFF. CDR3 sequence (DNA): TGTGCCAGCAGCCCGGAGTCGGGACAGAAGCGAGGTAATGAAAAACTGTTTTTT. Looking up the rest from reference TRBV5-5 and TRBJ1-4 gives the full variable domain: DAGVTQSPTHLIKTRGQQVTLRCSPISGHKSVSWYQQVLGQGPQFIFQYYEKEERGRGNFPDRFSARQFPNYSSELNVNALLLGDSALYLCASSPESGQKRGNEKLFFGSGTQLSVL.

On this clone itself: The junction and the germline gene differ at one end; a read error may be behind it. The rearrangement uses TRBV19 and TRBJ1-2; D not resolved. The CDR3 extends over 11 amino acids. Germline V lookup: CDR1 LNHDA, CDR2 SQIVND (reference sequence). CDR3 nucleotides: TGTGCCAGTAGTATATTCGATATAATCTTCTTC. Residues: CASSIFDIIFF.

CDR3: CAWNRKPSSYEQYF. DNA of the CDR3: TGTGCCTGGAATCGAAAACCGTCCTCCTACGAGCAGTACTTC. V gene TRBV30 combines with J gene TRBJ2-7, with unresolved D. The CDR3 contains 14 residues. Trimming pared 4 bases from V and 0 bases from J, leaving 13 bases between. Germline CDR1 and CDR2: GTSNPN and SVGIG (reference sequence).

J is TRBJ2-7 and V is TRBV7-8; D might be TRBD2 (6 bases). The germline V and J ends were trimmed by 4 bases and 5 bases, with 6 bases remaining between them. CDR3 length: 11 residues. CDR1 and CDR2 from the germline V gene are SGHVS and FQNEAQ. CDR3 amino acids: CASSWGDEQYF. DNA for the CDR3: TGTGCCAGCAGCTGGGGGGACGAGCAGTACTTC.

The CDR3 DNA is TGTGCCAGCAGTTACATCGACAGGGGGGACAACACCATATATTTT. This codes for CASSYIDRGDNTIYF. This rearrangement joins TRBV6-5 to TRBJ1-3, with 9 nucleotides matching TRBD1. With 2 bases clipped from V and 7 bases from J, the junction kept 6 bases outside the gene matches. Germline lookup yields CDR1 MNHEY and CDR2 SVGAGI. The CDR3 consists of 15 residues.